The 17 T cell receptor beta chains presented below share a single source sample, sequenced in a study of cytomegalovirus exposure and HLA in healthy donors. Here immunoSEQ multiplex PCR was the method, and the copy in TCRdb shows in-frame clones only, minus some. The table records 200,000 or so clones, about 91% of them present only once. Sequencing input: PBMCs. These receptors all stem from a young woman in good health and CMV-seronegative.

This clone was observed a handful of times. This sequence joins TRBV29-1 and TRBJ2-2; the D gene is possibly TRBD2 (5 bases). Per germline, CDR1 SQVTM and CDR2 ANQGSEA. V was clipped by 6 bases and J by 4 bases, with 9 bases between them. The CDR3 consists of 12 residues. This CDR3 is CSVTTGTGELFF. The CDR3 DNA reads as TGCAGCGTGACTACCGGCACCGGGGAGCTGTTTTTT.

This chain joins TRBV27 and TRBJ2-5, with no clear D. Looked up from germline, CDR1 is MNHEY and CDR2 is SMNVEV (reference sequence). V gave up 1 base and J gave up 7 bases, with 13 bases separating them. This CDR3 spans 14 amino acids. CDR3 nucleotide sequence: TGTGCCAGCAGTTTATTTCCCCAAATGGCGACCCAGTACTTC. Translation: CASSLFPQMATQYF.

The rearrangement joins TRBV7-8 to TRBJ1-1; D gene unclear. Trimming stripped 7 bases from V and 2 bases from J, with 5 bases between. This CDR3 has 11 amino acids. Germline CDR1 is SGHVS and CDR2 is FQNEAQ. CDR3 sequence reads: CASNSNTEAFF. CDR3 in DNA: TGTGCCAGCAACTCTAACACTGAAGCTTTCTTT.

The chain employs TRBV9 and TRBJ1-1, with a tentative D call TRBD1 (6 bases). This CDR3 is built from 15 residues. Germline V lookup: CDR1 SGDLS, CDR2 YYNGEE. V lost 3 bases, J lost 0 bases, and 12 bases lay in between. CDR3 amino acids: CASSATGTMNTEAFF. As DNA, the CDR3 is TGTGCCAGCAGCGCAACAGGGACTATGAACACTGAAGCTTTCTTT.

The chain joins TRBV9 to TRBJ1-2, with a weak D call TRBD1 (6 bases). This CDR3 is 13 amino acids long. V was clipped by 5 bases and J by 3 bases, with 11 bases between them. Per germline, CDR1 SGDLS and CDR2 YYNGEE. The CDR3, as DNA: TGTGCCAGCAGTAACAGGGTTGACTATGGCTACACCTTC. This encodes CASSNRVDYGYTF.

V usage is TRBV15 and J usage is TRBJ1-5; 9 positions agree with TRBD1. CDR1 and CDR2 (germline): LNHNV, YYDKDF (reference sequence). This CDR3 contains 16 residues. V shed 3 bases and J 5 bases; nucleotides not matched to a gene: 8. In DNA form, the CDR3 reads TGTGCCACCAGCAGCGCGACAGGGGGGATTGATCAGCCCCAGCATTTT. Its translation is CATSSATGGIDQPQHF.

The chain joins TRBV5-1 to TRBJ2-1, with D uncertain. Trimming removed 4 bases at V and 0 bases at J, with 8 bases between. CDR1 and CDR2 from the germline V gene are SGHRS and YFSETQ. This CDR3 comprises 14 residues. In DNA, the CDR3 is TGCGCCAGCAGCGCGGAGTCCTCCTACAATGAGCAGTTCTTC. This codes for CASSAESSYNEQFF.

The table lists this clone with a count of one. DNA of the CDR3: TGCAGTGCTAGTCTCCACAATGAGCAGTTCTTC. This encodes CSASLHNEQFF. This chain uses TRBV20-1 with TRBJ2-1; D gene ambiguous. Trimming cost V 3 bases and J 5 bases, with 5 bases left between them. This CDR3 has 11 amino acids. Germline CDR1 DFQATT, CDR2 SNEGSKA (reference sequence).

The chain recombines TRBV9 with TRBJ2-1; 7 bases are a match to TRBD2. Per the germline V gene, CDR1 is SGDLS and CDR2 is YYNGEE. V trimming: 0 bases; J trimming: 5 bases; junction bases outside the gene matches: 5. The CDR3 sequence is 15 residues long. The CDR3, as DNA: TGTGCCAGCAGCGTAGATTCTCGGGAGGACAATGAGCAGTTCTTC. This encodes CASSVDSREDNEQFF.

Only one count was recorded for this clone. The rearrangement uses TRBV2 and TRBJ2-7; 10 bases are shared with TRBD1. J was trimmed by 0 bases and V by 8 bases; bases with no gene match: 4. The CDR3 consists of 14 residues. Looked up from germline, CDR1 is SNHLY and CDR2 is FYNNEI. The CDR3 DNA reads as TGTGCCAGCCTGCGGGACAGGGGCTCCTACGAGCAGTACTTC. It specifies CASLRDRGSYEQYF.

The V gene is TRBV19, the J gene TRBJ1-4; TRBD1 aligns across 9 bases. Unmatched junction bases numbered 10, after V lost 10 bases and J lost 4 bases. There are 15 residues in the CDR3. In germline, CDR1 is LNHDA, CDR2 SQIVND (reference sequence). CDR3 in amino acids: CATKGPGQGNEKLFF. The CDR3 DNA is TGTGCCACCAAGGGACCGGGACAGGGTAATGAAAAACTGTTTTTT.

The rearrangement links TRBV5-1 to TRBJ2-5; tentatively, D is TRBD1 (5 bases). Germline V lookup: CDR1 SGHRS, CDR2 YFSETQ. The CDR3 is 13 residues long. The V end was cut by 5 bases, the J end by 9 bases, with 17 bases between. In nucleotides, the CDR3 is TGCGCCAGCAGGGGTGAGGTCCAAGGGGCCCAGTACTTC. It specifies CASRGEVQGAQYF.

The rearrangement uses TRBV7-2 and TRBJ2-1; 7 bases are a match to TRBD2. J was trimmed by 5 bases and V by 2 bases; bases with no gene match: 6. Germline V gene lookup returns CDR1 SGHTA and CDR2 FQGNSA. CDR3 length equals 15 residues. Here the CDR3 DNA reads TGTGCCAGCAGCTTATTTGGGGGGGGGAACAATGAGCAGTTCTTC. It specifies CASSLFGGGNNEQFF.

The chain links TRBV9 to TRBJ1-1; no clear D gene. Germline assignment: CDR1 SGDLS and CDR2 YYNGEE. The CDR3 consists of 16 residues. The germline V and J ends were trimmed by 0 bases and 1 base, with 13 bases remaining between them. CDR3 sequence reads: CASSVDSKLWNTEAFF. For the CDR3, the DNA is TGTGCCAGCAGCGTAGATAGTAAACTGTGGAACACTGAAGCTTTCTTT.

The gene calls are TRBV28 and TRBJ2-3, with 7 positions matching TRBD1. Germline V gene lookup returns CDR1 MDHEN and CDR2 SYDVKM. V was clipped by 6 bases and J by 2 bases; unmatched bases: 17. The CDR3 contains 18 residues. This CDR3 is CASSLFEVRTGPTDTQYF. DNA for the CDR3: TGTGCCAGCAGCCTATTCGAGGTCCGGACAGGACCCACAGATACGCAGTATTTT.

The chain combines TRBV30 with TRBJ2-5; TRBD1 is a possible D gene (6 bases). CDR1 and CDR2 (germline): GTSNPN, SVGIG (reference sequence). V lost 4 bases, J lost 5 bases, and 14 bases lay in between. This CDR3 spans 13 amino acids. The CDR3 here is CAWTRGGGETQYF. The CDR3 DNA sequence: TGTGCCTGGACCCGTGGGGGCGGGGAGACCCAGTACTTC.

V is TRBV7-9 and J is TRBJ1-2; D not certain. This CDR3 spans 14 amino acids. V shed 1 base and J shed 2 bases, with 8 bases lying between them. The germline V gene encodes CDR1 SEHNR and CDR2 FQNEAQ (reference sequence). The DNA of the CDR3 is TGTGCCAGCAGCTTAGTGGAGAGAAACTATGGCTACACCTTC. Translating it yields CASSLVERNYGYTF.